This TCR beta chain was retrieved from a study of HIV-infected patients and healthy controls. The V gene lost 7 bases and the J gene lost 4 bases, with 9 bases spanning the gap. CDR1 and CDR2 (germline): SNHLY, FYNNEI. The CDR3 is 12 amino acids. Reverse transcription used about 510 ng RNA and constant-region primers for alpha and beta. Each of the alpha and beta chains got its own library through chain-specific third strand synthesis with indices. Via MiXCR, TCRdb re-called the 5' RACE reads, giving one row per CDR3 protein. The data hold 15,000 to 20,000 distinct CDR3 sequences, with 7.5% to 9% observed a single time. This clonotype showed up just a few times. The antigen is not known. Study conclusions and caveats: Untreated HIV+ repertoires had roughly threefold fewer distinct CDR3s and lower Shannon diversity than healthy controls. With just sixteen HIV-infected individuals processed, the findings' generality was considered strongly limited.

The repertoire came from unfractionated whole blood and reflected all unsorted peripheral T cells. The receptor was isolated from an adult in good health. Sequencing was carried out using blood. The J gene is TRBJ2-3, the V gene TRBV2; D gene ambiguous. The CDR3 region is CASMVAADTQYF. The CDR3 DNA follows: TGTGCCAGCATGGTAGCAGCAGATACGCAGTATTTT.